A single sample gave rise to the 21 T cell receptor beta chains below, sequenced in a study of T-cell memory formation after mild COVID-19. In TCRdb, the 5' RACE reads were re-called with MiXCR into one record per CDR3 protein. The data show 200,000 to 300,000 distinct CDR3 sequences, approximately 16% seen once. The source material was PBMCs or a T cell subset sorted from them (not recorded which). Receptors originate from a man aged 18 to 29 who had mild COVID-19 (a few samples of this study predate the infection). Cell type and time point are not known.

The chain uses TRBV6-2 or TRBV6-3 and TRBJ1-5; D may be TRBD1 (5 bases). CDR1 is MNHEY and CDR2 is SVGEGT in the germline V gene. The CDR3 runs 14 residues. Trimming took 2 bases from V and 7 from J, leaving 12 bases between them. CDR3 sequence (DNA): TGTGCCAGCAGTTACGGGGCCCCCAACCAGCCCCAGCATTTT. Residues: CASSYGAPNQPQHF.

The DNA for the CDR3 is TGCGCCAGCAGCTCCAACGGGGGGGGCCGAGAGACCCAGTACTTC. It codes for CASSSNGGGRETQYF. The chain employs TRBV5-1 and TRBJ2-5, with TRBD2 matching 8 bases. Trimming took 3 bases from V and 4 from J; bases not matched to a gene: 8. Germline V gives CDR1 SGHRS, CDR2 YFSETQ. The CDR3 totals 15 residues. Full variable domain (remainder filled in from reference TRBV5-1 and TRBJ2-5): KAGVTQTPRYLIKTRGQQVTLSCSPISGHRSVSWYQQTPGQGLQFLFEYFSETQRNKGNFPGRFSGRQFSNSRSEMNVSTLELGDSALYLCASSSNGGGRETQYFGPGTRLLVL.

Only a few counts were recorded for this clonotype. The chain uses TRBV3-1 and TRBJ2-5; D assignment may be TRBD1 or TRBD2 (5 bases each). Germline-derived CDR1 and CDR2 are LGHDT and YNNKEL (reference sequence). CDR3 length equals 13 residues. The germline V and J ends were trimmed by 7 bases and 5 bases, with 14 bases remaining between them. CDR3 sequence reads: CASKVGGQETQYF. The CDR3 region has the DNA TGTGCCAGCAAGGTTGGGGGTCAGGAGACCCAGTACTTC.

The rearrangement joins TRBV20-1 to TRBJ2-5; the D gene could be TRBD1 or TRBD2 (6 bases each). The V gene's germline CDR1 is DFQATT and CDR2 SNEGSKA (reference sequence). The CDR3 length is 14 residues. V lost 6 bases, J lost 4 bases, and 18 bases lay in between. The CDR3 bases are TGCAGTGCCCTCCGCGGGACAAGGGGAGAGACCCAGTACTTC. This gives the protein CSALRGTRGETQYF.

The chain recombines TRBV7-2 with TRBJ1-2; unclear D gene. Trimming pared 2 bases from V and 10 bases from J, leaving 11 bases between. This CDR3 has 12 amino acids. The germline V gene has CDR1 SGHTA and CDR2 FQGNSA. This CDR3 is CASSLSTEDYTF. CDR3 sequence (DNA): TGTGCCAGCAGCTTATCCACGGAGGACTACACCTTC.

This chain uses TRBV6-2 or TRBV6-3 with TRBJ1-6; 7 bases agree with TRBD1. The CDR3 consists of 15 residues. After removal of 0 bases from V and 5 bases from J, the junction contained 1 base not matched to a gene. CDR1 is MNHEY, CDR2 SVGEGT, per germline. CDR3: CASSYSGTDNSPLHF. The CDR3 DNA reads TGTGCCAGCAGTTACTCCGGGACAGATAATTCACCCCTCCACTTT.

The chain employs TRBV12-3 or TRBV12-4 and TRBJ1-2; D not certain. This CDR3 is 13 amino acids long. The V and J ends lost 3 bases and 4 bases respectively, with 9 bases between them. The CDR3 spells CASSFLIGYGYTF. The CDR3 bases are TGTGCCAGCAGTTTCCTAATCGGCTATGGCTACACCTTC.

The table lists this clonotype with many counts. This chain links TRBV27 with TRBJ1-2; D perhaps matches TRBD1 (5 bases). This CDR3 spans 15 amino acids. Trimming removed 2 bases from V and 8 bases from J, with 18 bases in between. Germline-derived CDR1 and CDR2 are MNHEY and SMNVEV (reference sequence). CDR3 sequence: CASSLQARGPEGYTF. The CDR3 DNA reads TGTGCCAGCAGTTTACAAGCGCGGGGCCCGGAGGGCTACACCTTC.

This clonotype was observed many times. The V call is TRBV20-1, the J call TRBJ2-2; D may correspond to TRBD1 or TRBD2 (6 bases each). CDR1 and CDR2 (germline): DFQATT, SNEGSKA (reference sequence). V was clipped by 0 bases and J by 3 bases, with 11 bases between them. This CDR3 has 15 amino acids. CDR3 loop: CSARDWRGDTGELFF. CDR3 bases: TGCAGTGCTAGAGATTGGAGGGGGGACACCGGGGAGCTGTTTTTT.

This clonotype occurred a few times. The gene calls are TRBV21-1 and TRBJ2-5; TRBD1 was called by the table and not checked on the DNA. TRBV21-1 is annotated as a pseudogene. The CDR3 totals 16 residues. The CDR3 DNA is TGTGCCAGCAGCCCCAGACCCGGGGTTGAGGGGGAGACCCAGTACTTC. As protein: CASSPRPGVEGETQYF.

This CDR3 is CSATTTRGFGETQYF. CDR3 nucleotides: TGCAGTGCTACAACGACGAGGGGGTTCGGGGAGACCCAGTACTTC. The chain has TRBV20-1 and TRBJ2-5, with D possibly being TRBD1 (6 bases). Trimming shortened V by 4 bases and J by 5 bases, and 20 bases separated the two germline ends. The CDR3 totals 15 residues. Germline V gene lookup returns CDR1 DFQATT and CDR2 SNEGSKA (reference sequence).

This rearrangement joins TRBV4-2 to TRBJ1-1, with 7 positions matching TRBD1. Germline V gene lookup returns CDR1 LGHNA and CDR2 YNFKEQ. The CDR3 has 16 residues. J was trimmed by 11 bases and V by 2 bases; bases with no gene match: 17. CDR3 coding DNA: TGTGCCAGCAGCCAATTGCTCGGACAGGACGTTGGCGGTGCTTTCTTT. It yields the protein CASSQLLGQDVGGAFF.

This chain links TRBV20-1 with TRBJ2-1; TRBD2 agrees at 11 bases. V lost 2 bases and J lost 0; bases outside the gene matches: 6. Per germline, CDR1 DFQATT and CDR2 SNEGSKA (reference sequence). CDR3 length: 17 amino acids. The CDR3 DNA sequence: TGCAGTGCTAGAACTCCGGGACTAGCGGCCTCCTACAATGAGCAGTTCTTC. As protein: CSARTPGLAASYNEQFF.

The rearrangement uses TRBV12-3 or TRBV12-4 and TRBJ1-6; D is uncertain. Trimming shortened V by 6 bases and J by 3 bases, and 21 bases separated the two germline ends. The CDR3 is 18 amino acids. CDR3 bases: TGTGCCAGCAGCAGAATCCCCCCCAGTGCTATCTATAATTCACCCCTCCACTTT. Encoded protein: CASSRIPPSAIYNSPLHF.

The V call is TRBV4-3, the J call TRBJ2-2; D assignment may be TRBD1 or TRBD2 (5 bases each). V lost 3 bases and J lost 4, with 12 bases in between. The CDR3 contains 15 residues. CDR1 and CDR2 from the germline V gene are LGHNA and YSLEER. CDR3 DNA: TGCGCCAGCAGCCAGGAGACAGCGGTCACCGGGGAGCTGTTTTTT. Amino acid sequence: CASSQETAVTGELFF.

This clonotype appeared many times. V is TRBV29-1 and J is TRBJ1-1; possibly TRBD1 for D (6 bases). Germline V gene lookup returns CDR1 SQVTM and CDR2 ANQGSEA. The ends were cut back, 3 bases at V and 7 bases at J, with 12 bases in the middle. The CDR3 length is 12 residues. The CDR3 is CSVDGLDSEAFF. The CDR3 DNA reads TGCAGCGTTGATGGCTTGGACAGTGAAGCTTTCTTT.

CDR3 sequence (DNA): TGTGCCAGCAGCTTGGGGAGTGGGCTCCCCTACGAGCAGTACGTC. Its protein is CASSLGSGLPYEQYV. This chain connects TRBV5-5 to TRBJ2-7; D uncertain. The CDR3 totals 15 residues. The germline V and J ends were trimmed by 0 bases and 2 bases, with 12 bases remaining between them. Germline lookup yields CDR1 SGHKS and CDR2 YYEKEE (reference sequence).

This clonotype was seen a handful of times. One end of the junction fails to match germline, which may point to a read error. The chain uses TRBV7-9 and TRBJ2-3, with 7 bases lining up with TRBD2. CDR1 and CDR2 (germline): SEHNR, FQNEAQ (reference sequence). CDR3 length: 15 residues. The CDR3 here is CASSPGGGSTYTQYF. The CDR3 coding sequence is TGTGCCAGCTCCCCTGGGGGGGGGAGCACATATACGCAGTATTTT.

Only a few counts were recorded for this clonotype. The V call is TRBV7-9, the J call TRBJ1-2; no clear D gene. The V and J ends lost 1 base and 4 bases respectively, with 7 bases between them. The length of the CDR3 is 13 residues. Germline CDR1 reads SEHNR; CDR2 reads FQNEAQ (reference sequence). DNA of the CDR3: TGTGCCAGCAGCTTAGAAACCGGCTATGGCTACACCTTC. Its protein product is CASSLETGYGYTF. Combining the CDR3 with reference TRBV7-9 and TRBJ1-2 gives the whole variable domain DTGVSQNPRHKITKRGQNVTFRCDPISEHNRLYWYRQTLGQGPEFLTYFQNEAQLEKSRLLSDRFSAERPKGSFSTLEIQRTEQGDSAMYLCASSLETGYGYTFGSGTRLTVV.

This clonotype was seen repeatedly, ten times or more. CDR3: CASSLEGLAGGREQYF. DNA of the CDR3: TGTGCCAGCAGCTTAGAGGGACTAGCGGGGGGCCGCGAGCAGTACTTC. The gene calls are TRBV7-2 and TRBJ2-7; 15 bases align to TRBD2. The V gene end was trimmed by 1 base and the J gene end by 6 bases; junction bases not matched to a gene: 4. Germline assignment: CDR1 SGHTA and CDR2 FQGNSA. This CDR3 has 16 residues.

This clonotype was recorded a few times. The chain joins TRBV10-3 to TRBJ2-7, with 10 bases lining up with TRBD2. The CDR3 has 15 amino acids. V trimming: 4 bases; J trimming: 2 bases; junction bases outside the gene matches: 5. Germline V CDR1 and CDR2: ENHRY, SYGVKD. For the CDR3, the DNA is TGTGCCATCAGTGGAGCTAGCGGGGGCACCTACGAGCAGTACTTC. Translating it yields CAISGASGGTYEQYF.